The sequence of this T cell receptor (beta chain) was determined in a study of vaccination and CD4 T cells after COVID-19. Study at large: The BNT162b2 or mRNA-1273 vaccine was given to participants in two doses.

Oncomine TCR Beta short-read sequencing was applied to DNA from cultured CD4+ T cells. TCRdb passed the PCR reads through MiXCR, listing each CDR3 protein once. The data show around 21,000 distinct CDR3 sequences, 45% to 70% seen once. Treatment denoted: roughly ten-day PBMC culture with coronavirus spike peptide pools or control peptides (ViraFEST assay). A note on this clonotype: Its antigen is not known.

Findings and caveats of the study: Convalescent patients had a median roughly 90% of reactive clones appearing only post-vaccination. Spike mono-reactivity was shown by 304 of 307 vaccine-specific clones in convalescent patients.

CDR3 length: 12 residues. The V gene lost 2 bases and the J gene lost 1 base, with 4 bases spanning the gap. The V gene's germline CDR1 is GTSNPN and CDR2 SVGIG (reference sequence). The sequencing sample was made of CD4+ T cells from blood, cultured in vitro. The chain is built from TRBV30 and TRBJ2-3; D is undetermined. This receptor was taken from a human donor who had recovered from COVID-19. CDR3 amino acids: CAWSTGTDTQYF. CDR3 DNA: TGTGCCTGGAGTACAGGCACAGATACGCAGTATTTT.